Presented here are 5 T cell receptor beta chains from one specimen sequenced in a study of OX40 agonist ivuxolimab in advanced cancers. Profiling relied on immunoSEQ multiplex PCR, and the TCRdb table lists in-frame clones only, not all of them. This table holds some 96,000 clones, approximately 83% found once. The sample was CD4+ or CD8+ T cells sorted from blood, taken in a trial of the OX40 agonist ivuxolimab. The receptors were sampled from an adult with an advanced solid tumor such as melanoma, head and neck, liver or kidney cancer.

This clone was seen just once. V usage is TRBV13 and J usage is TRBJ2-5, with TRBD2 matching 13 bases. The V segment lost 3 bases and the J segment 5 bases; nucleotides outside the gene matches: 9. Germline V CDR1 and CDR2: PRHDT, FYEKMQ (reference sequence). This CDR3 has 17 amino acids. This chain's CDR3 is CASSFWTSGGRGETQYF. Written as DNA, the CDR3 is TGTGCCAGCAGCTTTTGGACTAGCGGGGGCCGAGGGGAGACCCAGTACTTC.

V gene TRBV6-1 combines with J gene TRBJ1-5, with no clear D. The V gene's germline CDR1 is MNHNS and CDR2 SASEGT. The V end lost 7 bases, the J end lost 2 bases, and 12 bases lay between the germline ends. The CDR3 consists of 14 residues. In DNA form, the CDR3 reads TGTGCCAGCAACAGCGGGTTGGGCAATCAGCCCCAGCATTTT. It encodes CASNSGLGNQPQHF.

The gene calls are TRBV6-5 and TRBJ2-3, with D possibly being TRBD1 (6 bases). The CDR3 covers 15 residues. The V end was cut by 6 bases, the J end by 4 bases, with 17 bases between. Germline V gene lookup returns CDR1 MNHEY and CDR2 SVGAGI. CDR3 sequence (DNA): TGTGCCAGCAGACCTACAGGGCTGGATCCAGATACGCAGTATTTT. Protein: CASRPTGLDPDTQYF.

The chain uses TRBV28 and TRBJ2-2; the D is unclear. The germline CDR1 and CDR2 sequences are MDHEN and SYDVKM. The CDR3 length is 14 residues. The ends were cut back, 3 bases at V and 4 bases at J, with 9 bases in the middle. DNA for the CDR3: TGTGCCAGCAGTTTTCCCCTCATCACCGGGGAGCTGTTTTTT. Its protein is CASSFPLITGELFF.

V and J are TRBV18 and TRBJ2-7; 10 bases map to TRBD1. The CDR3 has 14 residues. Germline V gives CDR1 KGHSH, CDR2 LQKENI. V lost 6 bases and J lost 7; bases outside the gene matches: 9. The DNA of the CDR3 is TGTGCCAGCTCGGAGGGACAGGGGCGGTTAGAGCAGTACTTC. The encoded protein is CASSEGQGRLEQYF. Using reference TRBV18 and TRBJ2-7 for the parts outside the CDR3, the full variable domain is NAGVMQNPRHLVRRRGQEARLRCSPMKGHSHVYWYRQLPEEGLKFMVYLQKENIIDESGMPKERFSAEFPKEGPSILRIQQVVRGDSAAYFCASSEGQGRLEQYFGPGTRLTVT.